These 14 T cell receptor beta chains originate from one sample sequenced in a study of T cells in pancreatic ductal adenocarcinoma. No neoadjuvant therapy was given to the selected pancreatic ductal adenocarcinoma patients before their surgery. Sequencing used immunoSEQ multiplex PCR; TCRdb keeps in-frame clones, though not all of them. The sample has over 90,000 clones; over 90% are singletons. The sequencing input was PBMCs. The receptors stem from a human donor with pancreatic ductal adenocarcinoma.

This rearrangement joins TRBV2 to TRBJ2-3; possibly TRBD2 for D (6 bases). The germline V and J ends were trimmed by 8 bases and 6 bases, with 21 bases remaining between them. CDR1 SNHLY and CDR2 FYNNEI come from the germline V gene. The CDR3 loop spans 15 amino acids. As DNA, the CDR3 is TGTGCCAGCCTGATTTTGGACTATTCTCTGGATACGCAGTATTTT. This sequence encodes CASLILDYSLDTQYF.

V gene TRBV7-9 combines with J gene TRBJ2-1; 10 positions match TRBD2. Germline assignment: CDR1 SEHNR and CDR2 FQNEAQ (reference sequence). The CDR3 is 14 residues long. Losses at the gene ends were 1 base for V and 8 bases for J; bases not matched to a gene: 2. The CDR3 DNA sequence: TGTGCCAGCAGCTTAGGCCTAGCGGGGGATGAGCAGTTCTTC. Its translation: CASSLGLAGDEQFF.

The CDR3 DNA reads TGTGCCAGCAGGGGCGCGGGCACTGAAGCTTTCTTT. Its translation is CASRGAGTEAFF. The chain couples TRBV27 to TRBJ1-1; unclear D gene. The CDR3 has 12 amino acids. V lost 6 bases and J lost 4, with 9 bases in between. Germline V gives CDR1 MNHEY, CDR2 SMNVEV (reference sequence).

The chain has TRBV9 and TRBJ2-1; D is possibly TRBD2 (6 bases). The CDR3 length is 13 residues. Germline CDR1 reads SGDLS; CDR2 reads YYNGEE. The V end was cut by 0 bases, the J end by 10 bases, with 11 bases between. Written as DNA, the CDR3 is TGTGCCAGCAGCGTAGCATCGGGAGAAGAGCAGTTCTTC. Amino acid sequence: CASSVASGEEQFF.

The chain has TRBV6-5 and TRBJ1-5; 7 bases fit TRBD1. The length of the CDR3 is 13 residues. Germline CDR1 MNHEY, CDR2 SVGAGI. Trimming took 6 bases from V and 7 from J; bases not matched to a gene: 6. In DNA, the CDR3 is TGTGCCAGCAGCCCCGACAGGGTGCAGCCCCAGCATTTT. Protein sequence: CASSPDRVQPQHF.

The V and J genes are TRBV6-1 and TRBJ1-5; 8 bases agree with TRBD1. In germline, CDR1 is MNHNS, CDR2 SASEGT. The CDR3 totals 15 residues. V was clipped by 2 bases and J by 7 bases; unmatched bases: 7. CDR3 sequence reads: CASSEIGQGNQPQHF. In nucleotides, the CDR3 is TGTGCCAGCAGTGAAATAGGACAGGGTAACCAGCCCCAGCATTTT.

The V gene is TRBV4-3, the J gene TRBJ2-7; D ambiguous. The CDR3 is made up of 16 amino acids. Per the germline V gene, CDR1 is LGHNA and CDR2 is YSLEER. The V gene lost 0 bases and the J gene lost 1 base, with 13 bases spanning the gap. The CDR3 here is CASSQDFTVSSYEQYF. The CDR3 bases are TGCGCCAGCAGCCAAGATTTTACAGTGTCGTCCTACGAGCAGTACTTC.

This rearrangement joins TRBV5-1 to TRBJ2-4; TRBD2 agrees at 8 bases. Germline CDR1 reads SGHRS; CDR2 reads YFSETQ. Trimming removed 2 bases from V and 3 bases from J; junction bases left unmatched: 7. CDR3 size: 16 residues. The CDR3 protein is CASSLEAGVGKNIQYF. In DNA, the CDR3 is TGCGCCAGCAGCTTAGAAGCGGGAGTAGGCAAAAACATTCAGTACTTC.

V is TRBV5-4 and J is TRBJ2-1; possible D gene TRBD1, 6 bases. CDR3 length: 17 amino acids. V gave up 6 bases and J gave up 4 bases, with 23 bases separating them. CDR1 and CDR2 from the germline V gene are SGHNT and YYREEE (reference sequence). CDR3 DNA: TGTGCCAGCACGTACTCCGGGACAAAACTTTATTACAATGAGCAGTTCTTC. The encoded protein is CASTYSGTKLYYNEQFF.

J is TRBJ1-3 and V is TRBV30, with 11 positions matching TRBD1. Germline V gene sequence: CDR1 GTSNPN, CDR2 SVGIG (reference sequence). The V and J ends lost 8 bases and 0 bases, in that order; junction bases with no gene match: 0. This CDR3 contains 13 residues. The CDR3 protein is CAGTGGSGNTIYF. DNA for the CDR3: TGTGCCGGGACAGGGGGCTCTGGAAACACCATATATTTT.

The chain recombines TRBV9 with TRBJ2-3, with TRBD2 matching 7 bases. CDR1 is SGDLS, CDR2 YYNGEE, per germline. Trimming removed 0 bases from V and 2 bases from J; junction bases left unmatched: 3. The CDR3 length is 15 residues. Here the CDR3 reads CASSVAAGFTDTQYF. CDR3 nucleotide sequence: TGTGCCAGCAGCGTAGCAGCGGGGTTCACAGATACGCAGTATTTT.

The CDR3 loop is CASSFLGQGYTEQFF. CDR3 nucleotides: TGTGCCAGCAGCTTCCTGGGACAGGGGTATACTGAGCAGTTCTTC. This chain joins TRBV5-4 and TRBJ2-1, with 10 bases fitting TRBD1. The germline CDR1 and CDR2 sequences are SGHNT and YYREEE (reference sequence). The CDR3 is 15 residues long. Trimming cost V 2 bases and J 9 bases; bases outside gene matches: 8.

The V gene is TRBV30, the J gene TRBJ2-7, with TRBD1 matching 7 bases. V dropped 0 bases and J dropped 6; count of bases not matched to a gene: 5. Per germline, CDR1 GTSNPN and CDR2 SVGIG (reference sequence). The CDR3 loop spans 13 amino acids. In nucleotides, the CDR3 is TGTGCCTGGAGTGTAAGTTCAGGGGGCGAGCAGTACTTC. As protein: CAWSVSSGGEQYF.

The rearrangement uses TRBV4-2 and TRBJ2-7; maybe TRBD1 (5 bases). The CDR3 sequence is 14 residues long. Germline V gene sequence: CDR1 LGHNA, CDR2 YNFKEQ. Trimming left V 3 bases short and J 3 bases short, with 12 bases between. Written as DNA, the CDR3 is TGTGCCAGCAGCCAGAGCGTAGGGGACTACGAGCAGTACTTC. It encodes CASSQSVGDYEQYF.